This T cell receptor beta chain was identified during a study of cytomegalovirus exposure and HLA in healthy donors. In the PCR, 60 Vbeta and 13 Jbeta primers were used. Data came from immunoSEQ multiplex PCR; TCRdb stores just in-frame clones and leaves some out. The sample has some 180,000 clones; roughly 80% are singletons. Germline V gives CDR1 MDHEN, CDR2 SYDVKM. This CDR3 spans 15 amino acids. Germline trimming cut 4 bases from V and 7 bases from J; bases unmatched to any gene: 6. Sequencing input: PBMCs. The receptor was isolated from a woman between 18 and 29 years old in good health and CMV-seronegative. V gene TRBV28 combines with J gene TRBJ2-1; 11 positions match TRBD2. CDR3 sequence reads: CASSSPTSGKNEQFF. For the CDR3, the DNA is TGTGCCAGCAGTTCCCCGACTAGCGGGAAGAATGAGCAGTTCTTC.